This T cell receptor beta chain was sequenced during a study of blood T cells in healthy people across ages. The V segment lost 10 bases and the J segment 5 bases; nucleotides outside the gene matches: 9. CDR1 and CDR2 from the germline V gene are ENHRY and SYGVKD. The CDR3 covers 14 residues. A second roughly 6 to 11 cycle PCR used barcoded and J-beta primers. TCRdb re-analysed the 5' RACE reads in MiXCR, keeping a single row per CDR3 protein. The sample has fewer than 2,000,000 distinct CDR3 sequences, 39% seen once. This sequence was found in a human donor in good health. Sequencing was done on a sample of blood. The genes are TRBV10-3 and TRBJ2-2; 8 nucleotides line up with TRBD1. DNA of the CDR3: TGTGCCAGCAAGGACAGGGACGAGACCGGGGAGCTGTTTTTT. This translates into CASKDRDETGELFF.